This is a list of T cell receptor beta chains from one sample in a study of shared clonotypes between healthy human individuals. Assay: immunoSEQ multiplex PCR; the TCRdb copy retains only in-frame clones and omits some. The table lists about 680,000 clones, more than 70% of them singletons. Sequences were obtained from memory CD4+ T cells sorted from blood. The receptors come from a woman aged 25 to 45 in good health. CDR3s include the opening cysteine and the closing phenylalanine or tryptophan. D genes are given only for firm matches. Expanded clones are given a class, and other clones once, few, many or no size at all.

J gene: TRBJ2-7
V gene: TRBV5-6
clone size: NA
CDR3 length: 15
D gene: NA
CDR3 protein: CASSHPYRAFYEQYF
CDR3 DNA: TGTGCCAGCAGCCACCCTTACAGGGCATTCTACGAGCAGTACTTC

J gene: TRBJ2-7
V gene: TRBV28
clone size: NA
CDR3 length: 14
D gene: NA
CDR3 protein: CASALTYSPYEQYF
CDR3 DNA: TGTGCCAGCGCGTTGACCTACTCCCCCTACGAGCAGTACTTC

J gene: TRBJ2-5
V gene: TRBV29-1
clone size: NA
CDR3 length: 13
D gene: NA
CDR3 protein: CSVAGSSAETQYF
CDR3 DNA: TGCAGCGTAGCGGGCTCTAGTGCGGAGACCCAGTACTTC

J gene: TRBJ1-2
V gene: TRBV4-1
clone size: NA
CDR3 length: 14
D gene: NA
CDR3 protein: CASSQVREMGGYTF
CDR3 DNA: TGCGCCAGCAGCCAAGTTCGAGAAATGGGAGGCTACACCTTC

J gene: TRBJ2-1
V gene: TRBV28
clone size: NA
CDR3 length: 13
D gene: NA
CDR3 protein: CASSGGGPGEQFF
CDR3 DNA: TGTGCCAGCAGTGGGGGTGGGCCGGGGGAGCAGTTCTTC

J gene: TRBJ2-1
V gene: TRBV27
clone size: NA
CDR3 length: 14
D gene: NA
CDR3 protein: CASTVQGRSDEQFF
CDR3 DNA: TGTGCCAGCACCGTACAGGGGAGGTCCGATGAGCAGTTCTTC

J gene: TRBJ2-5
V gene: TRBV6-1
clone size: NA
CDR3 length: 16
D gene: TRBD2
CDR3 protein: CASSEGFSGQQETQYF
CDR3 DNA: TGTGCCAGCAGTGAAGGCTTTAGCGGGCAACAAGAGACCCAGTACTTC

J gene: TRBJ2-7
V gene: TRBV9
clone size: NA
CDR3 length: 16
D gene: TRBD1
CDR3 protein: CASSRGQGLDSYEQYF
CDR3 DNA: TGTGCCAGCAGCAGAGGACAGGGTTTGGACTCGTACGAGCAGTACTTC

J gene: TRBJ2-5
V gene: TRBV4-1
clone size: NA
CDR3 length: 12
D gene: NA
CDR3 protein: CASSQVAETQYF
CDR3 DNA: TGCGCCAGCAGCCAAGTCGCAGAGACCCAGTACTTC

J gene: TRBJ2-7
V gene: TRBV27
clone size: NA
CDR3 length: 13
D gene: NA
CDR3 protein: CASRQTIVYEQYF
CDR3 DNA: TGTGCCAGCCGACAGACAATTGTCTACGAGCAGTACTTC

J gene: TRBJ2-3
V gene: TRBV18
clone size: NA
CDR3 length: 16
D gene: NA
CDR3 protein: CASSPPVVGSTDTQYF
CDR3 DNA: TGTGCCAGCTCACCACCGGTGGTTGGCAGCACAGATACGCAGTATTTT

J gene: TRBJ1-5
V gene: TRBV4-1
clone size: once
CDR3 length: 14
D gene: NA
CDR3 protein: CASSQVGGGKPQHF
CDR3 DNA: TGCGCCAGCAGCCAAGTCGGGGGAGGTAAGCCCCAGCATTTT

J gene: TRBJ1-5
V gene: TRBV7-9
clone size: NA
CDR3 length: 18
D gene: NA
CDR3 protein: CASSSKWDKPYSNQPQHF
CDR3 DNA: TGTGCCAGCAGCTCTAAATGGGACAAACCATATAGCAATCAGCCCCAGCATTTT

J gene: TRBJ1-4
V gene: TRBV6-1
clone size: NA
CDR3 length: 15
D gene: NA
CDR3 protein: CASSERFATNEKLFF
CDR3 DNA: TGTGCCAGCAGTGAGAGGTTTGCAACTAATGAAAAACTGTTTTTT

J gene: TRBJ2-1
V gene: TRBV6-5
clone size: NA
CDR3 length: 14
D gene: TRBD1
CDR3 protein: CASSTGQGYNEQFF
CDR3 DNA: TGTGCCAGCAGTACCGGACAGGGATACAATGAGCAGTTCTTC

J gene: TRBJ2-7
V gene: TRBV5-1
clone size: NA
CDR3 length: 16
D gene: TRBD2
CDR3 protein: CASSSEPSGGPYEQYF
CDR3 DNA: TGCGCCAGCAGCTCGGAGCCTAGCGGAGGACCCTACGAGCAGTACTTC

J gene: TRBJ2-7
V gene: TRBV5-1
clone size: NA
CDR3 length: 13
D gene: NA
CDR3 protein: CASSPGGPYEQYF
CDR3 DNA: TGCGCCAGCAGCCCGGGGGGCCCCTACGAGCAGTACTTC

J gene: TRBJ2-2
V gene: TRBV7-2
clone size: once
CDR3 length: 16
D gene: TRBD2
CDR3 protein: CASSPNPLADTGELFF
CDR3 DNA: TGTGCCAGCAGCCCGAACCCGCTAGCGGACACCGGGGAGCTGTTTTTT

J gene: TRBJ1-3
V gene: TRBV20-1
clone size: NA
CDR3 length: 11
D gene: NA
CDR3 protein: CSAGVGNTIYF
CDR3 DNA: TGCAGTGCTGGGGTAGGAAACACCATATATTTT

J gene: TRBJ2-2
V gene: TRBV2
clone size: NA
CDR3 length: 17
D gene: TRBD2
CDR3 protein: CASSEILAGTNTGELFF
CDR3 DNA: TGTGCCAGCAGTGAGATACTAGCGGGAACGAACACCGGGGAGCTGTTTTTT

J gene: TRBJ2-3
V gene: TRBV9
clone size: NA
CDR3 length: 15
D gene: TRBD2
CDR3 protein: CASSASGVHTDTQYF
CDR3 DNA: TGTGCCAGCAGCGCTAGCGGGGTCCACACAGATACGCAGTATTTT

J gene: TRBJ2-4
V gene: TRBV28
clone size: NA
CDR3 length: 15
D gene: NA
CDR3 protein: CASSFWALAKNIQYF
CDR3 DNA: TGTGCCAGCAGTTTTTGGGCGTTGGCCAAAAACATTCAGTACTTC

J gene: TRBJ2-2
V gene: TRBV7-2
clone size: NA
CDR3 length: 16
D gene: TRBD2
CDR3 protein: CASSPGLAGLGGELFF
CDR3 DNA: TGTGCCAGCAGCCCGGGACTAGCGGGGTTGGGCGGGGAGCTGTTTTTT

J gene: TRBJ2-1
V gene: TRBV25-1
clone size: NA
CDR3 length: 14
D gene: NA
CDR3 protein: CATTRGGAYNEQFF
CDR3 DNA: TGTGCCACCACGAGGGGAGGAGCCTACAATGAGCAGTTCTTC

J gene: TRBJ2-2
V gene: TRBV5-6
clone size: NA
CDR3 length: 19
D gene: TRBD1
CDR3 protein: CASIIQGVGNPSNTGELFF
CDR3 DNA: TGTGCCAGCATCATCCAGGGGGTCGGGAATCCGTCGAACACCGGGGAGCTGTTTTTT

J gene: TRBJ2-1
V gene: TRBV5-1
clone size: NA
CDR3 length: 16
D gene: TRBD2
CDR3 protein: CASSLGDWGGYNEQFF
CDR3 DNA: TGCGCCAGCAGCTTGGGGGACTGGGGAGGGTACAATGAGCAGTTCTTC